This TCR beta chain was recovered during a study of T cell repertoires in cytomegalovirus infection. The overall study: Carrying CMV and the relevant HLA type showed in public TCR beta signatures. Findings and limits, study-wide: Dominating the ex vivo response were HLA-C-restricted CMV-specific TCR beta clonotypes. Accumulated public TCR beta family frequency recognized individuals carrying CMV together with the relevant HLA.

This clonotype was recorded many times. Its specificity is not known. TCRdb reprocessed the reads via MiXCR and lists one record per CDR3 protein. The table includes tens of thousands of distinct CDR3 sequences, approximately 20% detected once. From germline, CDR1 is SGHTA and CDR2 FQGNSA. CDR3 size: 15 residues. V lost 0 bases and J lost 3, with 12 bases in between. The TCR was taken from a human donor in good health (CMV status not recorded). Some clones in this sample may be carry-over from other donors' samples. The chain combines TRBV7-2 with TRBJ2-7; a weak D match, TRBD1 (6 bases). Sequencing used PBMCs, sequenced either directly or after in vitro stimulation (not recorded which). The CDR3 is CASSLARTAIYEQYF. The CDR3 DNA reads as TGTGCCAGCAGCTTAGCCCGGACAGCTATCTACGAGCAGTACTTC.